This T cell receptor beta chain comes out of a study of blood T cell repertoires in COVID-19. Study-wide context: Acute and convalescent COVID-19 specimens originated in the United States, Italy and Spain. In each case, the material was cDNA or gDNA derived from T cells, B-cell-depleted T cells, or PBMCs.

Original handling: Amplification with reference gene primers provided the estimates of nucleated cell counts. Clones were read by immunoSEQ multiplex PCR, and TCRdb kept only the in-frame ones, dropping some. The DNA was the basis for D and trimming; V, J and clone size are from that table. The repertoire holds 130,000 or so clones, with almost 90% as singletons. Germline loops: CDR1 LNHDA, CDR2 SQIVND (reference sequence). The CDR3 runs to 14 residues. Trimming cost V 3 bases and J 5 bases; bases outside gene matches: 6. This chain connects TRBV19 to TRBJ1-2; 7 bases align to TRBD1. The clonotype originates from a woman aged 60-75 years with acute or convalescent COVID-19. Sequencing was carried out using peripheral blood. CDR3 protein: CASSIPGQLYGYTF. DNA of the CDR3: TGTGCCAGTAGTATCCCGGGACAGTTATATGGCTACACCTTC.